The rows below give T cell receptor beta chains drawn from one sample of a study of T-cell reconstitution after alpha-beta-depleted transplantation in children. TCRdb re-called the PCR reads with MiXCR, one entry per CDR3 protein. The sample yields fewer than 400,000 distinct CDR3 sequences, over 20% seen once. This sample comprised PBMCs, mostly from graft donor cells, obtained 180 days after TCRalphabeta/CD19-depleted stem cell transplant. The receptors stem from a male patient aged 10-17 years who had a stem cell transplant for acute lymphoblastic leukemia, so the T cells may come from the graft donor. CDR3s include the opening cysteine and the closing phenylalanine or tryptophan.

>TRBV5-1|TRBJ2-2
CASSLAGDTGELFF
>TRBV12-3/TRBV12-4|TRBJ2-3
CASSLTSGTSTDTQYF
>TRBV20-1|TRBJ2-7
CSASVRGHEQYF
>TRBV7-6|TRBJ2-7
CASSLARGYTYEQYF
>TRBV4-1|TRBJ2-3
CASSQPTSGSRYTQYF
>TRBV15|TRBJ2-3
CATSSSGRYTQYF
>TRBV20-1|TRBJ2-7
CSATRGETYEQYF
>TRBV7-8|TRBJ2-3
CASSLIQGGTDTQYF
>TRBV11-2|TRBJ2-1
CASSFSGGSKSYEQFF
>TRBV20-1|TRBJ1-1
CSARAPGWRNTEAFF
>TRBV7-6|TRBJ2-7
CASSQRTSGSADEQYF
>TRBV4-2|TRBJ1-5
CASSHPGEDQPQHF
>TRBV6-1|TRBJ2-7
CASRPYRQVAYEQYF
>TRBV12-3/TRBV12-4|TRBJ1-5
CASSPSVNQPQHF
>TRBV7-3|TRBJ2-7
CASSSGGVREQYF
>TRBV21-1|TRBJ2-7
CASSKGDGTHSYEQYF
>TRBV5-1|TRBJ2-3
CASSLGGEADTQYF